The 29 T cell receptor beta chains presented below share a single source sample, sequenced in a study of molecular identifiers for immune sequencing clone quantification. MiXCR, run by TCRdb on the PCR reads, gives a single entry per CDR3 protein. In the table there are under 600,000 distinct CDR3 sequences, around 25% of which are singletons. Sequencing was carried out using naive CD8+ T cells from blood, with Jurkat cell RNA spiked in. Documented subset: FACS-sorted CD8+CD4-CCR7+CD45RA+ naive T cells. Receptors originate from a human donor in good health. Some libraries in this study had Jurkat cell RNA spiked in.

This chain uses TRBV7-9 with TRBJ2-1, with TRBD1 matching over 9 bases. The germline CDR1 and CDR2 sequences are SEHNR and FQNEAQ (reference sequence). There are 15 residues in the CDR3. V gave up 3 bases and J gave up 7 bases; unmatched junction bases: 7. The DNA for the CDR3 is TGTGCCAGCAGCTTGGGGGGGACAGGGAGAAATGAGCAGTTCTTC. Its translation is CASSLGGTGRNEQFF.

V is TRBV7-9 and J is TRBJ2-1; possible D gene TRBD2, 5 bases. CDR3 length: 16 residues. Trimming shortened V by 4 bases and J by 0 bases, and 13 bases separated the two germline ends. CDR1 and CDR2 (germline): SEHNR, FQNEAQ (reference sequence). CDR3 nucleotides: TGTGCCAGCAGCTCCACCGCGGGTAGCTCCTACAATGAGCAGTTCTTC. Encoded protein: CASSSTAGSSYNEQFF.

In its sample, this clonotype was seen a few times. The chain links TRBV19 to TRBJ2-1; D might be TRBD1 or TRBD2, each matching 5 bases. V was shortened by 7 bases and J by 5 bases, with 12 bases between the two germline ends. CDR1 and CDR2 from the germline V gene are LNHDA and SQIVND (reference sequence). CDR3 length equals 13 residues. The CDR3 reads CASNVGGNNEQFF. The DNA of the CDR3 is TGTGCCAGTAACGTTGGGGGAAACAATGAGCAGTTCTTC. The complete variable domain, with remaining parts taken from reference TRBV19 and TRBJ2-1, reads DGGITQSPKYLFRKEGQNVTLSCEQNLNHDAMYWYRQDPGQGLRLIYYSQIVNDFQKGDIAEGYSVSREKKESFPLTVTSAQKNPTAFYLCASNVGGNNEQFFGPGTRLTVL.

This clonotype was counted between two and nine times. V and J are TRBV7-2 and TRBJ2-1; a weak D match, TRBD1 (5 bases). This CDR3 has 13 amino acids. Germline V gene lookup returns CDR1 SGHTA and CDR2 FQGNSA. V lost 5 bases to trimming and J lost 4 bases, with 9 bases between them. The CDR3 loop is CASSPDTYNEQFF. Written as DNA, the CDR3 is TGTGCCAGCAGCCCGGACACGTACAATGAGCAGTTCTTC. Using reference TRBV7-2 and TRBJ2-1 for the parts outside the CDR3, the full variable domain is GAGVSQSPSNKVTEKGKDVELRCDPISGHTALYWYRQSLGQGLEFLIYFQGNSAPDKSGLPSDRFSAERTGGSVSTLTIQRTQQEDSAVYLCASSPDTYNEQFFGPGTRLTVL.

Remarks on this clonotype: No conserved phenylalanine or tryptophan ends this CDR3, so it is likely a read error. The chain carries TRBV5-1 and TRBJ1-1, with a possible D match to TRBD1 (5 bases). Per germline, CDR1 SGHRS and CDR2 YFSETQ. This CDR3 contains 15 residues. V was pared by 1 base and J by 3 bases, with 13 bases between. The CDR3 is CASSLNRPGYTEAFY. The CDR3 DNA is TGCGCCAGCAGCTTGAACAGGCCGGGTTACACTGAAGCTTTCTAT.

This chain joins TRBV19 and TRBJ2-7, with 11 bases aligning to TRBD1. The CDR3 contains 15 residues. The germline V gene encodes CDR1 LNHDA and CDR2 SQIVND (reference sequence). V was clipped by 4 bases and J by 5 bases; unmatched bases: 7. The CDR3: CASSTRDRGLDEQYF. The CDR3 DNA sequence: TGTGCCAGTAGTACCCGGGACAGGGGGTTGGACGAGCAGTACTTC.

The chain employs TRBV7-3 and TRBJ1-2; D is perhaps TRBD1 (6 bases). The CDR3 runs 14 residues. CDR1 is SGHTA, CDR2 FQGTGA, per germline. Trimming left V 2 bases short and J 8 bases short, with 15 bases between. Written as DNA, the CDR3 is TGTGCCAGCAGCTTACACGCACAGGGTAGCGGCTACACCTTC. Its protein is CASSLHAQGSGYTF.

Remarks on this clonotype: A much larger clone is a single base away; this may be a read error. CDR3 sequence: CASSQVRSTSRDTQYF. The CDR3 DNA reads TGTGCCAGCAGCCAAGTACGATCAACAAGCAGAGATACGCAGTATTTT. This sequence joins TRBV14 and TRBJ2-3, with D unclear. The CDR3 runs to 16 residues. The germline V gene has CDR1 SGHDN and CDR2 FVKESK.

A note on this clonotype: A single base separates this from a much larger clone, so it may be a read error. The chain links TRBV7-9 to TRBJ2-2; 9 nucleotides agree with TRBD1. This CDR3 contains 16 residues. V was clipped by 5 bases and J by 6 bases; unmatched bases: 10. Germline assignment: CDR1 SEHNR and CDR2 FQNEAQ (reference sequence). The DNA of the CDR3 is TGTGCCAGCAGCCCAACAGGGGGCGGTAACGCCGGGGAGCTGTTTTTT. This encodes CASSPTGGGNAGELFF.

Of note for this clonotype: The junction departs from germline at one end; a sequencing error may be responsible. The chain recombines TRBV2 with TRBJ2-7, with TRBD2 matching over 8 bases. The CDR3 extends over 16 amino acids. CDR1 is SNHLY and CDR2 is FYNNEI in the germline V gene. Here the CDR3 DNA reads TGTGCCAGCAGTGACCTAGCGGGCGAGAGCTCCTTCGAGCAGTACTTC. Residues: CASSDLAGESSFEQYF. The entire variable domain, with the rest obtained from reference TRBV2 and TRBJ2-7, is as follows: EPEVTQTPSHQVTQMGQEVILRCVPISNHLYFYWYRQILGQKVEFLVSFYNNEISEKSEIFDDQFSVERPDGSNFTLKIRSTKLEDSAMYFCASSDLAGESSFEQYFGPGTRLTVT.

This clonotype turned up a few times. V gene TRBV20-1 combines with J gene TRBJ1-1, with a possible D match to TRBD1 (5 bases). The CDR3 has 14 amino acids. Germline CDR1 DFQATT, CDR2 SNEGSKA (reference sequence). This CDR3 reads CRTDGGLKNTEAFF. CDR3 in DNA: TGCAGGACTGACGGGGGTTTAAAAAACACTGAAGCTTTCTTT.

Concerning this clonotype itself: With a much larger clone just one base away, this may be a read error. The chain employs TRBV27 and TRBJ2-7; 9 positions agree with TRBD1. The CDR3 spans 14 residues. The germline V gene has CDR1 MNHEY and CDR2 SMNVEV (reference sequence). For the CDR3, the DNA is TGTGCCAGCAGTGCGACAGGGGGACACTACGGGCAGTACTTC. Translation gives CASSATGGHYGQYF.

This clonotype was seen a few times. This sequence joins TRBV5-6 and TRBJ2-3; 7 bases align to TRBD2. Trimming cost V 3 bases and J 2 bases; bases outside gene matches: 6. This CDR3 has 15 amino acids. Per germline, CDR1 SGHDT and CDR2 YYEEEE. CDR3 in DNA: TGTGCCAGCAGCTGGGGGAGGGACCCCACAGATACGCAGTATTTT. Translating gives CASSWGRDPTDTQYF.

A note on this clonotype: This could be a read error, since a much larger clone is one nucleotide away. The chain carries TRBV2 and TRBJ2-7; no definite D call. The CDR3 totals 12 residues. The germline V gene has CDR1 SNHLY and CDR2 FYNNEI. CDR3 nucleotides: TGTGCCATCAGTGATTGGGGTCACGAGCAGTACTTC. This gives the protein CAISDWGHEQYF.

The sample holds many counts of this clonotype. This chain's CDR3 is CASSVRLAEDEQFF. CDR3 DNA: TGCGCCAGCAGCGTCAGACTAGCGGAGGATGAGCAGTTCTTC. The chain is built from TRBV4-1 and TRBJ2-1, with 9 bases lining up with TRBD2. There are 14 residues in the CDR3. Germline CDR1 MGHRA, CDR2 YSYEKL. After removal of 5 bases from V and 8 bases from J, the junction contained 7 bases not matched to a gene.

This clonotype was seen only a few times. The V gene is TRBV19, the J gene TRBJ1-5; D unclear. Germline V gene lookup returns CDR1 LNHDA and CDR2 SQIVND (reference sequence). Between the trimmed V and J ends, which lost 1 base and 6 bases, there was a span of 13 bases. The CDR3 length is 15 residues. The CDR3 nucleotides read TGTGCCAGTAGTATAGGTCTGAGGGTAACTCAGCCCCAGCATTTT. It translates to CASSIGLRVTQPQHF.

This clonotype was found many times. The chain couples TRBV6-1 to TRBJ2-3; perhaps TRBD1 as D (6 bases). Germline V CDR1 and CDR2: MNHNS, SASEGT. There are 15 residues in the CDR3. The V and J ends lost 1 base and 1 base respectively, with 9 bases between them. The CDR3 nucleotides read TGTGCCAGCAGTGAAGAGGGGGACGGCACAGATACGCAGTATTTT. Its translation: CASSEEGDGTDTQYF.

The rearrangement links TRBV27 to TRBJ2-1; 9 nucleotides match TRBD2. V lost 5 bases, J lost 8 bases, and 13 bases stayed unmatched. Germline values: CDR1 MNHEY, CDR2 SMNVEV (reference sequence). This CDR3 is built from 16 residues. The CDR3 nucleotides are TGTGCCAGCAGTCCAACCCCTAGCGGGAATACCCATGAGCAGTTCTTC. Encoded protein: CASSPTPSGNTHEQFF.

This clonotype showed up many times. The chain employs TRBV7-9 and TRBJ2-7, with a weak D call TRBD1 (5 bases). The V gene lost 5 bases and the J gene lost 7 bases, with 18 bases spanning the gap. The CDR3 extends over 14 amino acids. Germline V gene sequence: CDR1 SEHNR, CDR2 FQNEAQ (reference sequence). The chain's CDR3 is CASSRDSSRYEQYF. The CDR3 region has the DNA TGTGCCAGCAGCAGAGACAGTTCGCGCTATGAGCAGTACTTC.

This clonotype has ten or more counts. The junction departs from germline at one end; a sequencing error may be responsible. The chain combines TRBV14 with TRBJ1-1; the match to TRBD1 covers 11 bases. Looked up from germline, CDR1 is SGHDN and CDR2 is FVKESK. This CDR3 has 14 residues. The CDR3 reads CASSQGQGDTEAFF. CDR3 nucleotide sequence: TGCGCCAGCAGCCAGGGACAGGGGGACACTGAAGCTTTCTTT.

Ten or more counts support this clonotype. The chain couples TRBV10-3 to TRBJ1-1; 7 nucleotides agree with TRBD1. Trimming at V came to 8 bases and at J to 1 base, leaving 4 bases not matched to a gene. CDR1 and CDR2 (germline): ENHRY, SYGVKD. The CDR3 totals 13 residues. The CDR3 sequence is CAIAGTENTEAFF. CDR3 DNA sequence: TGTGCCATCGCCGGGACAGAGAACACTGAAGCTTTCTTT.

This clonotype was found many times. V and J are TRBV20-1 and TRBJ2-3, with D tentatively TRBD2 (5 bases). V was cut by 3 bases and J by 3 bases, with 10 bases left in between. This CDR3 comprises 13 residues. Looked up from germline, CDR1 is DFQATT and CDR2 is SNEGSKA (reference sequence). DNA for the CDR3: TGCAGTGCTAGGAGCGGTTTGACAGATACGCAGTATTTT. This encodes CSARSGLTDTQYF.

About this clonotype: A much larger clone lies one base from this, so it may be a read error. The chain employs TRBV4-1 and TRBJ2-7; D is uncertain. Germline lookup yields CDR1 MGHRA and CDR2 YSYEKL. This CDR3 has 13 amino acids. CDR3: CASRQADVYEQYF. The DNA of the CDR3 is TGCGCCAGCCGCCAAGCCGACGTATACGAGCAGTACTTC.

The chain uses TRBV13 and TRBJ2-7; D unresolved. This CDR3 comprises 13 residues. In germline, CDR1 is PRHDT, CDR2 FYEKMQ (reference sequence). Deletions cut 4 bases from V and 2 bases from J, with 9 bases between. The CDR3 loop is CASSYTQAYEQYF. DNA of the CDR3: TGTGCCAGCAGCTACACGCAGGCCTACGAGCAGTACTTC.

V gene TRBV27 combines with J gene TRBJ2-1; D could derive from TRBD1 or TRBD2 (6 bases each). Germline CDR1 is MNHEY and CDR2 is SMNVEV (reference sequence). The CDR3 contains 13 residues. V dropped 7 bases and J dropped 13 bases, with 20 bases sitting between them. The CDR3 loop reads CASNPLGGQGQFF. Here the CDR3 DNA reads TGTGCCAGCAACCCCTTGGGGGGCCAGGGTCAGTTCTTC.

This clonotype was observed a handful of times. DNA for the CDR3: TGTGCCAGCAGCCAAATACAGAACACTGAAGCTTTCTTT. Translating gives CASSQIQNTEAFF. This rearrangement joins TRBV16 to TRBJ1-1, with no clear D. CDR3 size: 13 residues. Per the germline V gene, CDR1 is KGHSY and CDR2 is FQNENV. Trimming left V 2 bases short and J 1 base short, with 5 bases between.

The chain recombines TRBV7-9 with TRBJ2-7; 7 bases are shared with TRBD2. The CDR3 is 14 residues long. Germline-derived CDR1 and CDR2 are SEHNR and FQNEAQ (reference sequence). Trimming took 1 base from V and 7 from J; bases not matched to a gene: 7. The CDR3 reads CASSLGGGFREQYF. DNA for the CDR3: TGTGCCAGCAGCTTAGGGGGGGGGTTCCGGGAGCAGTACTTC.

The chain links TRBV6-5 to TRBJ2-3; TRBD2 might be the D (6 bases). The CDR3 is 11 residues long. The V end was cut by 8 bases, the J end by 8 bases, with 11 bases between. Per the germline V gene, CDR1 is MNHEY and CDR2 is SVGAGI. CDR3 region: CASLVGGTQYF. The CDR3, as DNA: TGTGCCAGCTTGGTGGGGGGTACGCAGTATTTT.

With regard to this clonotype: This may stem from a read error, because a much larger clone lies one nucleotide away. The rearrangement joins TRBV6-5 to TRBJ2-5, with a possible D match to TRBD2 (6 bases). The CDR3 is 13 amino acids. The germline V gene encodes CDR1 MNHEY and CDR2 SVGAGI. In nucleotides, the CDR3 is TGTGCCAGCAGTTACGTGGGGGGAGAGCCCCAGTACTTC. Residues: CASSYVGGEPQYF.